Listed here is a single T cell receptor beta chain. It has no known antigen specificity. No per-base quality is available; no much larger clone lies one base away. V and J are trimmed by 3 bases and 5 bases, and the gene matches miss 8 bases of the junction. Including cysteine and phenylalanine, the CDR3 has 15 amino acids. Solely the CDR3 DNA is kept, with 45 bases framed from the first base. The germline V gene supplies CDR1 SGDLS and CDR2 YYNGEE. This record belongs to a study of graft-versus-host responses after intestinal transplantation (TCRdb year 2021). Regarding the research as a whole: Multivisceral, liver-intestinal, or isolated intestinal transplants were received by the recipients. Anti-thymocyte globulin induction was given to all recipients, followed by maintenance tacrolimus and steroids for two to three years. After intestinal transplantation, graft-versus-host and host-versus-graft alloreactive T cell clones were followed in the graft, circulation and bone marrow using bulk TCR-beta CDR3 sequencing. Alloreactive clones were identified by sequencing pre-transplant mixed lymphocyte reaction products and comparing them with unstimulated pre-transplant donor and recipient T cells. Of the 20 to 25 intestinal transplant recipients enrolled in the cohort, one of whom was a retransplant, a few patients without pretransplant specimens were excluded. Donor T cell macrochimerism was defined as a peak of at least 4% donor T cells among recipient peripheral blood mononuclear cells. Rather than going through the commercial service, samples from a few later patients were sequenced in-house on an Illumina MiSeq and processed with MiXCR. Paper-wide results and their limitations: GvH clones were found in recipient bone marrow, and some of the GvH clones appeared earlier in ileal mucosa or blood, which is consistent with an intestinal mucosal origin. Early after transplant, peak levels of circulating GvH clones were associated with declines in HvG clones. Conclusions were limited by the relatively low number and heterogeneity of intestinal transplant patients. Patients with donor T cell macrochimerism had high GvH to HvG T cell clonal ratios in their allografts.

To isolate intraepithelial and lamina propria lymphocytes from graft specimens, dithiothreitol, EDTA incubations and collagenase D digestion were used. Serial intestinal graft biopsy specimens collected up to 600 days after transplant underwent bulk TCR-beta sequencing. The library was produced with the immunoSEQ multiplex PCR assay. Adaptive Biotechnologies carried out high-throughput TCR-beta CDR3 sequencing of genomic DNA for most patients. In the original analysis: Adaptive's ImmunoSEQ software was the source of the TCR sequencing data for about 17 patients, while a few other patients were processed with MiXCR and VDJtools. CDR3 nucleotide sequences shared between donor and recipient were removed because the origin of such sequences could not be assigned. To count as alloreactive, a clone needed at least 2-fold expansion over unstimulated cells and a minimum CFSE-low frequency of 0.002% (template counts) or 0.001% (read counts). A clone was considered mappable if detected in the sequenced pre-transplant spleen, lymph node, or MLR CFSE-low populations of the donor or recipient. Cumulative frequency of alloreactive clones was calculated as a percentage of all sequences weighted by copy number. Drawn from immuneACCESS, this table holds only the in-frame rearrangements with V and J called that TCRdb kept. Clones are partly lost; checked studies trace under half to an unresolved V gene and leave the rest unexplained. V, J and clone size derive from that table, while D and trimming were established from the DNA sequence. The sample profile shows approximately 60,000 clones; 89% of them were found once. The ten largest clones take up approximately 1.7% of the sample.

Material: ileum tissue, obtained around 350 days after transplant. Recombination linked TRBV9 to TRBJ1-2, with 9 junctional bases fitting TRBD1. The source of this sequence is a human patient who received an intestinal transplant, so some T cells may come from the graft donor. The CDR3: CASSAYRDREYGYTF. At the DNA level, the sequence is TGTGCCAGCAGCGCATACCGGGACAGGGAATATGGCTACACCTTC.